These T cell receptor beta chains were read from a single sample in a study of preoperative IRX-2 immunotherapy in early breast cancer. The repertoire was sequenced with immunoSEQ multiplex PCR; TCRdb's copy has only in-frame clones and lacks some. The sample has around 34,000 clones, about 95% seen once. This material was obtained from a patient treated with IRX-2 immunotherapy. The receptors originated from a human donor with breast cancer. CDR3s leave out the opening cysteine and the closing phenylalanine or tryptophan. D genes are given only for firm matches.

V gene,J gene,D gene,CDR3 protein
TRBV28,TRBJ2-1,.,ASSLAERSYLRNEQF
TRBV5-5,TRBJ2-3,.,ASSLRATASTDTQY
TRBV5-1,TRBJ2-7,TRBD2,ASSFSGEGLEQY
TRBV7-9,TRBJ2-7,TRBD2,ASSLSGGGRVRQY
TRBV27,TRBJ1-5,.,ASPWRHNNQPQH
TRBV5-1,TRBJ1-1,TRBD1,ASSLGQGRAEAF
TRBV11-3,TRBJ2-1,.,ASSPGTPLYNEQF
TRBV13,TRBJ2-1,TRBD2,ASRPPGLAGYNEQF
TRBV5-4,TRBJ1-2,.,ASSYLDGYT
TRBV6-5,TRBJ2-5,.,ASRRGGAGETQY
TRBV7-6,TRBJ1-1,.,ASSSRGDTEAF
TRBV27,TRBJ1-1,TRBD1,ASSLRGQGFSGTEAF
TRBV7-2,TRBJ1-1,.,ASSLALGNTEAF
TRBV28,TRBJ1-1,TRBD1,ASRRLAGQGNTEAF
TRBV27,TRBJ2-3,.,ASSTRGTGTDTQY
TRBV14,TRBJ2-3,TRBD2,ASSLSRAFSSGISDTQY
TRBV6-1,TRBJ2-1,TRBD2,ASTLTSGSLNEQF
TRBV2,TRBJ1-1,TRBD1,ASNSQGLDTEAF